This is a list of T cell receptor beta chains from one sample in a study of blood T cell repertoires in COVID-19. Sequenced by immunoSEQ multiplex PCR; TCRdb stores in-frame clones only, minus some. The sample has approximately 94,000 clones; about nine tenths are singletons. Sequences were obtained from peripheral blood. The receptors shown here come from a man between 45 and 60 years old with active COVID-19. Each CDR3 is given without its conserved first and last residue.

v_gene: TRBV5-6; CDR3aa: ASSPNRGGGGNTIY
v_gene: TRBV11-3; CDR3aa: ASSSRAGAHNEQF
v_gene: TRBV5-4; CDR3aa: ATGTSGRSGYNEQF
v_gene: TRBV5-1; CDR3aa: ASSLVSVANYGYT
v_gene: TRBV7-8; CDR3aa: ASSSLGRGETQY
v_gene: TRBV5-4; CDR3aa: ASSVRDRVGEQY
v_gene: TRBV5-4; CDR3aa: ASSFDSSYGYT
v_gene: TRBV5-1; CDR3aa: ASSLGQPGNEQF
v_gene: TRBV5-6; CDR3aa: ASSRRGTDTQY
v_gene: TRBV19; CDR3aa: ASSWGDSRQPQH
v_gene: TRBV6-5; CDR3aa: ASRLDFNTGELF
v_gene: TRBV9; CDR3aa: ASSVAGGRADTQY
v_gene: TRBV19; CDR3aa: ASSIGGGQKLAKNIQY
v_gene: TRBV29-1; CDR3aa: SVDRGYNEQF
v_gene: TRBV5-6; CDR3aa: ASSFMSNQPQH
v_gene: TRBV19; CDR3aa: ASSPVRSLTKNIQY
v_gene: TRBV7-6; CDR3aa: ASSREVAGGPRNEQF
v_gene: TRBV12-3/TRBV12-4; CDR3aa: ASGQGTEAF
v_gene: TRBV4-1; CDR3aa: ASSQDGGGFSYNEQF
v_gene: TRBV3-1/TRBV3-2; CDR3aa: ASSQDPGRGTGELF
v_gene: TRBV11-2; CDR3aa: ASSFGGITGELF
v_gene: TRBV19; CDR3aa: ASSIGRGIQY
v_gene: TRBV5-4; CDR3aa: ASSSPGLVVDTQY
v_gene: TRBV4-1; CDR3aa: ASSTRQGNQPQH
v_gene: TRBV2; CDR3aa: ASSEVWGLAF
v_gene: TRBV3-1/TRBV3-2; CDR3aa: ASSLQGGSGELF
v_gene: TRBV2; CDR3aa: ASSERRGATNYGYT
v_gene: TRBV10-1; CDR3aa: ASSDQGISYNEQF
v_gene: TRBV18; CDR3aa: ASSPLAQETYNEQF
v_gene: TRBV7-8; CDR3aa: ASSLEQISNQPQH
v_gene: TRBV18; CDR3aa: ASSPLAGGFNTGELF
v_gene: TRBV19; CDR3aa: ASSIGQGRETQY
v_gene: TRBV7-2; CDR3aa: ASSLAGQLDTQY
v_gene: TRBV6-5; CDR3aa: ASTSGLAKNIQY
v_gene: TRBV11-3; CDR3aa: ASSPPTGSSYNEQF
v_gene: TRBV4-2; CDR3aa: ASTRGVGLGAGETQY
v_gene: TRBV9; CDR3aa: ASSDLRGNEQF
v_gene: TRBV11-1; CDR3aa: ASSPEARFYGYT
v_gene: TRBV9; CDR3aa: ASSVGASGSSYNEQF
v_gene: TRBV2; CDR3aa: ASSGSAYTEAF
v_gene: TRBV30; CDR3aa: AWSLEENTEAF
v_gene: TRBV6-2/TRBV6-3; CDR3aa: ASSYPTSGGGYYNEQF
v_gene: TRBV7-9; CDR3aa: ASSGGLAGLGTDTQY
v_gene: TRBV6-5; CDR3aa: ASSLDNLRKQF
v_gene: TRBV6-5; CDR3aa: ASSYLPSGTRNEQF
v_gene: TRBV9; CDR3aa: ASSEGSGLKGGTQY
v_gene: TRBV7-2; CDR3aa: ASNPRSGRDQPQH
v_gene: TRBV7-9; CDR3aa: ASRRSGGFYNEQF
v_gene: TRBV7-9; CDR3aa: ASSLHYNQPQH
v_gene: TRBV5-1; CDR3aa: ASSLLVGALYNEQF
v_gene: TRBV6-5; CDR3aa: ASRRQGISTDTQY